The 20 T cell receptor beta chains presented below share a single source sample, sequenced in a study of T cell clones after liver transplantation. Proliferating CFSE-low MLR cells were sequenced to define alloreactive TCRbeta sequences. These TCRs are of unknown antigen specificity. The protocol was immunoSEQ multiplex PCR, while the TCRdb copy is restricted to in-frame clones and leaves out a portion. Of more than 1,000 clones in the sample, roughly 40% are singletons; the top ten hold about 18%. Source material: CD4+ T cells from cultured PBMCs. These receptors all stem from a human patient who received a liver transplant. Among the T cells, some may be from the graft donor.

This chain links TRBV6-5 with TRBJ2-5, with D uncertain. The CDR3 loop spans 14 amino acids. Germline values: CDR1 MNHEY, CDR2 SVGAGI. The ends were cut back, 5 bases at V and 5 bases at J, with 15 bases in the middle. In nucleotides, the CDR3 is TGTGCCAGCAGTCAAAGGGCCAACGGTGAGACCCAGTACTTC. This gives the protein CASSQRANGETQYF.

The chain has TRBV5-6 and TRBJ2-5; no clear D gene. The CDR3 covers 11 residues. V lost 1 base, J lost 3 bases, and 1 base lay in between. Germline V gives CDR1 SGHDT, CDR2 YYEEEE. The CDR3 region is CASSLKETQYF. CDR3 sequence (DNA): TGTGCCAGCAGCTTGAAAGAGACCCAGTACTTC.

The DNA of the CDR3 is TGTGCCAGCACCCTAGCGGGAGCTCGTTACGAGCAGTACTTC. This translates into CASTLAGARYEQYF. The chain joins TRBV7-1 to TRBJ2-7; 10 bases align to TRBD2. TRBV7-1 is an open reading frame, and its role is uncertain. The trim removed 7 bases at V and 4 bases at J, leaving 7 bases unmatched. The CDR3 extends over 14 amino acids.

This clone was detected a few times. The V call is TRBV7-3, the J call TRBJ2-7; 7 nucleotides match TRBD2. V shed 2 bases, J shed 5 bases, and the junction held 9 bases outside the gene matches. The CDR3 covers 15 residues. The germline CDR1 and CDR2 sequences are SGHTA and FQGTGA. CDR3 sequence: CASSLGLAGADEQYF. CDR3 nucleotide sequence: TGTGCCAGCAGCTTAGGGTTGGCGGGAGCGGACGAGCAGTACTTC.

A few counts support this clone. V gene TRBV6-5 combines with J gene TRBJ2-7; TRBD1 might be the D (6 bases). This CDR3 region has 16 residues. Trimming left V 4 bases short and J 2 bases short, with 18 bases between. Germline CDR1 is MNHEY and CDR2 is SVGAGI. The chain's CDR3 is CASSFSATGSPYEQYF. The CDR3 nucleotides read TGTGCCAGCAGTTTCAGCGCCACAGGGAGCCCCTACGAGCAGTACTTC.

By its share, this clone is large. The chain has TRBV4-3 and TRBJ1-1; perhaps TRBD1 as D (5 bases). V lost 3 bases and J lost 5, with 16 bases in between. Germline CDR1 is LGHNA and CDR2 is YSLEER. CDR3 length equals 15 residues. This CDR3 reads CASSQEPAGRTEAFF. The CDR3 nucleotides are TGCGCCAGCAGCCAGGAGCCGGCGGGGCGAACTGAAGCTTTCTTT.

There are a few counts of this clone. The chain's CDR3 is CASSPGTGYTGELFF. In nucleotides, the CDR3 is TGCGCCAGCAGTCCCGGGACAGGGTACACCGGGGAGCTGTTTTTT. The chain employs TRBV5-1 and TRBJ2-2, with TRBD1 matching over 9 bases. Unmatched junction bases numbered 5, after V lost 5 bases and J lost 3 bases. This CDR3 contains 15 residues. In germline, CDR1 is SGHRS, CDR2 YFSETQ.

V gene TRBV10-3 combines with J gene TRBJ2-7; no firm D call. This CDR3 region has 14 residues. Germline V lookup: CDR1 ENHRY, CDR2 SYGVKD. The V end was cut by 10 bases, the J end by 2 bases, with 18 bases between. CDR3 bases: TGTGCCAGCAGCCCCCGGACCCGTACCTACGAGCAGTACTTC. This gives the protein CASSPRTRTYEQYF.

The CDR3 nucleotides read TGTGCCAGCAGCTCTCTGACGGGGGATGGCTACACCTTC. Protein sequence: CASSSLTGDGYTF. The chain joins TRBV7-9 to TRBJ1-2, with D possibly matching TRBD1 (5 bases). The CDR3 runs 13 residues. CDR1 is SEHNR, CDR2 FQNEAQ, per germline (reference sequence). Trimming shortened V by 4 bases and J by 6 bases, and 12 bases separated the two germline ends.

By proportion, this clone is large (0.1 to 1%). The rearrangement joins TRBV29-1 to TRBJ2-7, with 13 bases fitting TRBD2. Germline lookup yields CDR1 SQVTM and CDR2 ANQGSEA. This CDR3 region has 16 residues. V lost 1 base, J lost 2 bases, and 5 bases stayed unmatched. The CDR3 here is CSVEGGGTSGTYEQYF. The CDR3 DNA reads TGCAGCGTTGAAGGGGGTGGGACTAGCGGGACCTACGAGCAGTACTTC.

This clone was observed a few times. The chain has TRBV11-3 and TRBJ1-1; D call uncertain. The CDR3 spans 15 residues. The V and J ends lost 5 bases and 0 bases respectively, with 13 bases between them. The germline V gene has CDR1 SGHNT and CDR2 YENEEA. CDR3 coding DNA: TGTGCCAGCAGCGCCCTCGGGTCCATGAACACTGAAGCTTTCTTT. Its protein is CASSALGSMNTEAFF.

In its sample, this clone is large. CDR3 sequence: CASSLTGDEQYF. Here the CDR3 DNA reads TGTGCCAGCAGCTTAACAGGGGACGAGCAGTACTTC. The chain employs TRBV5-5 and TRBJ2-7; 7 bases map to TRBD1. CDR1 is SGHKS and CDR2 is YYEKEE in the germline V gene (reference sequence). The CDR3 runs 12 residues. The ends lost 2 bases at V and 5 bases at J; junction bases unmatched: 1.

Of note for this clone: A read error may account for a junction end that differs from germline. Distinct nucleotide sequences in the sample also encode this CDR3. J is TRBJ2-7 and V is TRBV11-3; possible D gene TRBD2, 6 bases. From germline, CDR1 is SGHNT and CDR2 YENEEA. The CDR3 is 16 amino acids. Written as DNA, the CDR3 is TGCGCCAGCAGCTTAGATGGGGAGGCAGGGAGAAGGGAGCAGTACTTC. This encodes CASSLDGEAGRREQYF.

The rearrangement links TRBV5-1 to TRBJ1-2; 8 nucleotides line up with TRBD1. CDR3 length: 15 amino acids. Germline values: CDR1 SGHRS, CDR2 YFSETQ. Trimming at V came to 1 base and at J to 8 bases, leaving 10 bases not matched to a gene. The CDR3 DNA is TGCGCCAGCAGCTTGAAACCCCAGGGGGCGCGCGGCTACACCTTC. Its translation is CASSLKPQGARGYTF.

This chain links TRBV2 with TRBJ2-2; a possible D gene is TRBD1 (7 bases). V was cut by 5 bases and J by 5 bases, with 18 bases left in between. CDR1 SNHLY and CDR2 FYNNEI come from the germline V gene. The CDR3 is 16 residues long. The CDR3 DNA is TGTGCCAGCAGTCCCCAGGGGGGTGGCGGGACCGGGGAGCTGTTTTTT. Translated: CASSPQGGGGTGELFF.

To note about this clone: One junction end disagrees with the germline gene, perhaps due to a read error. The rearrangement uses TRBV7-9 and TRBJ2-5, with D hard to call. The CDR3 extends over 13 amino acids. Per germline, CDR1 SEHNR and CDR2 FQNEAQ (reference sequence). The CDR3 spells CASSLVPQETQYF. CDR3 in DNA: TGTGCTAGCAGCTTAGTACCCCAAGAGACCCAGTACTTC.

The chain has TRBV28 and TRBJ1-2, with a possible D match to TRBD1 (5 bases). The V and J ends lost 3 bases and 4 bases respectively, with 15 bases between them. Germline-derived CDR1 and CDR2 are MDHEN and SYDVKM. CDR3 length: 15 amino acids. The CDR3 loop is CASSLGDRLIYGYTF. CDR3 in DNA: TGTGCCAGCAGTTTGGGGGACCGATTGATCTATGGCTACACCTTC.

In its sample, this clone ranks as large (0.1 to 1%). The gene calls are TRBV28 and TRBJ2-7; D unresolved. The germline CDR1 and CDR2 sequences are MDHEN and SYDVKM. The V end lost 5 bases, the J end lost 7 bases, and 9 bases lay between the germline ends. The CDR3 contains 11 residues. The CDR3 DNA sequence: TGTGCCAGCAGTACCCTGTGGGAGCAGTACTTC. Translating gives CASSTLWEQYF.

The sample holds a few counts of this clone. CDR3 coding DNA: TGTGCCTGGAGTGTACGCCAAAGGGGTCATGGTGAAGCTTTCTTT. It translates to CAWSVRQRGHGEAFF. The gene calls are TRBV30 and TRBJ1-1; the D gene is possibly TRBD1 (5 bases). The germline V and J ends were trimmed by 0 bases and 7 bases, with 18 bases remaining between them. Germline V gene data show CDR1 as GTSNPN and CDR2 as SVGIG (reference sequence). This CDR3 spans 15 amino acids.

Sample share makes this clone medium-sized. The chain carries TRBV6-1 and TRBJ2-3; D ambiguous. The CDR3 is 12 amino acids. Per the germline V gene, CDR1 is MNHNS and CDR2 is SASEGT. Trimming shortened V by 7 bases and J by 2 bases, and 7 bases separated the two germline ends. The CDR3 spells CASTQSTDTQYF. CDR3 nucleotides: TGTGCCAGCACCCAATCCACAGATACGCAGTATTTT.